This record concerns one TCR beta chain sequence. Its specificity is not known. This entry belongs to a study of CD8 T cells in ankylosing spondylitis. Per germline, CDR1 MNHNS and CDR2 SASEGT. V was clipped by 8 bases and J by 7 bases, with 12 bases between them. The CDR3 has 12 amino acids. Study-wide findings and caveats: There was reportedly significant enrichment of clones that were disease-linked in matched ankylosing spondylitis synovial fluid. Disease-associated clonotypes exhibited CD8+ identity and were relatively infrequent in peripheral blood.

Researchers built TCR beta libraries using quantitative 5'-RACE with molecular barcodes. TCRdb processed the 5' RACE reads anew with MiXCR; each CDR3 protein has one entry. The sample lists around 250,000 distinct CDR3 sequences, 15% to 20% seen once, with around 30% in the top ten. The rearrangement links TRBV6-1 to TRBJ2-1, with D perhaps matching TRBD2 (6 bases). The TCR was taken from a male donor with ankylosing spondylitis or in good health (not recorded which). Sequenced material: blood, either unsorted or a sorted T cell fraction (not recorded which). The CDR3 reads CASEARGNEQFF. For the CDR3, the DNA is TGTGCCAGCGAGGCCCGGGGGAATGAGCAGTTCTTC.